A selection of T cell receptor beta chains follows, all from one sample in a study of T cell repertoires in cytomegalovirus infection. TCRdb called the reads again in MiXCR, with one record for every CDR3 protein. This table has about 490,000 distinct CDR3 sequences, 16% appearing once. Sequencing was carried out using CD8+ T cells from PBMCs. The receptors stem from a human donor in good health (CMV status not recorded). Some clones in this sample may be carry-over from other donors' samples. CDR3s include the opening cysteine and the closing phenylalanine or tryptophan. A D gene is named only where the DNA matches it firmly. For some rows the clone size is stated as once, few or many, or as a class when expanded; others skip it.

D gene	clone size	V gene	J gene	CDR3 protein	CDR3 DNA
.	many	TRBV7-9	TRBJ2-3	CASSLGTDTQYF	TGTGCCAGCAGCCTAGGCACAGATACGCAGTATTTT
.	.	TRBV19	TRBJ1-1	CATGPIAEAFF	TGTGCCACCGGGCCGATTGCTGAAGCTTTCTTT
.	.	TRBV27	TRBJ2-2	CASSFDQSGRYGELFF	TGTGCCAGCAGTTTCGATCAATCGGGTCGATACGGGGAGCTGTTTTTT
.	many	TRBV6-5	TRBJ2-3	CASSYSFTDTQYF	TGTGCCAGCAGTTACTCGTTCACTGATACGCAGTATTTT
TRBD2	many	TRBV11-1	TRBJ2-7	CASNPGGSSYEQYF	TGTGCCAGCAACCCGGGGGGGAGCTCCTACGAGCAGTACTTC
TRBD2	.	TRBV20-1	TRBJ2-5	CSARWDYHSGETQYF	TGCAGTGCTAGATGGGACTACCACTCGGGGGAGACCCAGTACTTC
.	.	TRBV6-2/TRBV6-3	TRBJ2-5	CASSPGAAEETQYF	TGTGCCAGCAGTCCGGGAGCGGCCGAAGAGACCCAGTACTTC
.	.	TRBV6-8	TRBJ2-1	CASSYLSGGSYNEQFF	TGTGCCAGCAGTTACTTAAGCGGAGGCTCCTACAATGAGCAGTTCTTC
TRBD1	.	TRBV25-1	TRBJ2-2	CASSPRTGARGDTGELFF	TGTGCCAGCAGTCCTCGGACAGGGGCTAGGGGTGACACCGGGGAGCTGTTTTTT
TRBD1	.	TRBV5-4	TRBJ2-7	CASSLDRGYSYEQYF	TGTGCCAGCAGCTTGGACAGGGGATACTCCTACGAGCAGTACTTC
TRBD1	many	TRBV11-2	TRBJ2-3	CASSLGATGGFTDTQYF	TGTGCCAGCAGCTTAGGAGCTACAGGGGGATTCACAGATACGCAGTATTTT
.	.	TRBV29-1	TRBJ2-2	CSGCRYTGELFF	TGCAGCGGTTGCAGGTACACCGGGGAGCTGTTTTTT
.	many	TRBV12-3/TRBV12-4	TRBJ1-3	CASTSRPTGSSSGNTIYF	TGTGCCAGCACCTCTCGACCGACAGGATCATCCTCTGGAAACACCATATATTTT
.	once	TRBV7-9	TRBJ1-1	CARSSPSGVNTEAFF	TGTGCCCGCAGCTCGCCCTCAGGGGTTAACACTGAAGCTTTCTTT
TRBD1	.	TRBV27	TRBJ2-1	CASNTQGVYNEQFF	TGTGCCAGCAATACACAGGGGGTTTACAATGAGCAGTTCTTC
TRBD1	few	TRBV6-6	TRBJ2-7	CASSYSLTGIEVYEQYF	TGTGCCAGCAGTTACTCTCTGACAGGGATCGAAGTCTACGAGCAGTACTTC
.	many	TRBV6-1	TRBJ2-5	CASSEEGLPGETQYF	TGTGCCAGCAGTGAAGAGGGACTCCCAGGAGAGACCCAGTACTTC
.	few	TRBV6-5	TRBJ1-2	CASSYAEEGGYTF	TGTGCCAGCAGTTACGCTGAGGAGGGCGGCTACACCTTC
.	.	TRBV19	TRBJ2-7	CASSMVAGEGSYEQYF	TGTGCCAGTAGTATGGTGGCAGGTGAGGGCTCCTACGAGCAGTACTTC
.	.	TRBV3-1	TRBJ1-1	CASSQDGRNPLNTEAFF	TGTGCCAGCAGCCAAGATGGCAGGAACCCCCTGAACACTGAAGCTTTCTTT
.	.	TRBV20-1	TRBJ2-7	CSARVGPILLSYEQYF	TGCAGTGCTAGAGTCGGTCCCATTCTTCTTTCCTACGAGCAGTACTTC
.	few	TRBV6-2/TRBV6-3	TRBJ2-1	CASRPTRLAYNEQFF	TGTGCCAGCAGGCCTACGAGGTTGGCCTACAATGAGCAGTTCTTC
.	many	TRBV7-9	TRBJ1-2	CASSFGAAYGYTF	TGTGCCAGCAGCTTTGGGGCAGCATATGGCTACACCTTC
TRBD1	many	TRBV14	TRBJ1-4	CASSPGEKGAFREKLFF	TGTGCCAGCAGCCCCGGGGAAAAGGGGGCTTTCAGGGAAAAACTGTTTTTT
.	few	TRBV19	TRBJ2-7	CASSEQGTFYEQYF	TGTGCCAGTAGTGAACAGGGAACCTTCTACGAGCAGTACTTC
.	many	TRBV4-1	TRBJ2-5	CASSQEGGQETQYF	TGCGCCAGCAGCCAAGAGGGGGGTCAAGAGACCCAGTACTTC
TRBD2	many	TRBV5-4	TRBJ2-1	CASSLSSGANYKSSYNEQFF	TGTGCCAGCAGTCTCAGTAGCGGGGCTAATTACAAGAGCTCCTACAATGAGCAGTTCTTC
TRBD2	many	TRBV7-8	TRBJ2-5	CASSFGEAGGVLYQETQYF	TGTGCCAGCAGCTTTGGGGAAGCGGGGGGGGTCCTTTACCAAGAGACCCAGTACTTC
.	many	TRBV4-2	TRBJ2-2	CASSQDTQPTGELFF	TGTGCCAGCAGCCAAGATACCCAGCCCACCGGGGAGCTGTTTTTT
.	few	TRBV6-2/TRBV6-3	TRBJ2-6	CASSTRQASSGANVLTF	TGTGCCAGCAGTACCAGACAGGCTAGCTCTGGGGCCAACGTCCTGACTTTC
.	few	TRBV19	TRBJ2-7	CASSTALWSSYEQYF	TGTGCCAGTAGTACAGCCCTTTGGAGCTCCTACGAGCAGTACTTC
TRBD1	.	TRBV3-1	TRBJ1-1	CASTLGQQNTEAFF	TGTGCCAGCACCCTGGGACAGCAAAACACTGAAGCTTTCTTT
TRBD1	few	TRBV24-1	TRBJ2-1	CATSDLRQGYNEQFF	TGTGCCACCAGTGATTTAAGACAGGGCTACAATGAGCAGTTCTTC
TRBD1	.	TRBV20-1	TRBJ2-7	CSAQETGAEQYF	TGCAGTGCCCAAGAAACAGGGGCCGAGCAGTACTTC
TRBD2	many	TRBV7-9	TRBJ2-1	CASSLQREGLLDEQFF	TGTGCCAGCAGCTTACAGCGGGAGGGCCTACTCGATGAGCAGTTCTTC
.	.	TRBV4-1	TRBJ2-5	CASSQDRGAWETQYF	TGCGCCAGCAGCCAAGACCGGGGGGCCTGGGAGACCCAGTACTTC
.	few	TRBV5-5	TRBJ1-1	CASSLWRTSEAFF	TGTGCCAGCAGCTTGTGGCGGACTTCTGAAGCTTTCTTT
TRBD2	.	TRBV27	TRBJ2-7	CASRPRESPYEQYF	TGTGCCAGCAGACCGCGGGAGTCCCCCTACGAGCAGTACTTC
TRBD1	once	TRBV27	TRBJ1-2	CARRLDRGYGYTF	TGTGCCAGACGCTTGGACAGGGGGTATGGCTACACCTTC
TRBD2	.	TRBV7-3	TRBJ2-1	CASSIGTSRNNEQFF	TGTGCCAGCAGCATTGGGACTAGCCGAAACAATGAGCAGTTCTTC
TRBD1	.	TRBV10-3	TRBJ1-6	CAISESPGGSPLHF	TGTGCCATCAGTGAGTCCCCAGGGGGGTCACCCCTCCACTTT
.	once	TRBV18	TRBJ2-7	CASSPVSSLDEQYF	TGTGCCAGCTCACCGGTCAGCTCCCTGGACGAGCAGTACTTC
TRBD1	.	TRBV19	TRBJ1-1	CASSAGQGKAFF	TGTGCCAGTAGTGCCGGACAGGGTAAAGCTTTCTTT
TRBD1	many	TRBV7-9	TRBJ2-1	CASSLATGGNEQFF	TGTGCCAGCAGCTTAGCGACAGGGGGCAATGAGCAGTTCTTC
.	many	TRBV4-1	TRBJ1-1	CASSLRTAGTEAFF	TGCGCCAGCAGCCTGAGGACCGCCGGGACTGAAGCTTTCTTT
.	many	TRBV14	TRBJ2-6	CASSPLGSSGANVLTF	TGTGCCAGCAGCCCCCTCGGGAGCTCTGGGGCCAACGTCCTGACTTTC
.	.	TRBV6-6	TRBJ2-5	CASSYTREGRETQYF	TGTGCCAGCAGTTACACCCGAGAGGGGCGAGAGACCCAGTACTTC
TRBD2	many	TRBV7-9	TRBJ2-1	CASSQIAGASGNEQFF	TGTGCCAGCAGCCAAATAGCGGGAGCTTCGGGTAATGAGCAGTTCTTC
.	many	TRBV7-8	TRBJ1-5	CASSPSPRGGQPQHF	TGTGCCAGCAGCCCATCGCCGAGGGGTGGTCAGCCCCAGCATTTT
.	many	TRBV5-6	TRBJ2-7	CASSRDIYEQYF	TGTGCCAGCAGCCGGGACATCTACGAGCAGTACTTC
.	many	TRBV27	TRBJ2-1	CASREGGADFNSYNEQFF	TGTGCCAGCAGGGAGGGGGGGGCAGATTTTAACTCCTACAATGAGCAGTTCTTC
.	.	TRBV24-1	TRBJ2-1	CATSDLGDNEQFF	TGTGCCACCAGTGATTTGGGTGACAATGAGCAGTTCTTC
.	.	TRBV7-2	TRBJ2-3	CASSWGTLGHTDTQYF	TGTGCAAGCAGCTGGGGTACCTTGGGGCACACAGATACGCAGTATTTT